This entry lists 17 T cell receptor beta chains sequenced from one sample in a study of T cells in women clearing cervical HPV infection. Using immunoSEQ multiplex PCR, the repertoire was profiled, and TCRdb retains in-frame clones only, with some absent. The sample has about 20,000 clones, and its top ten clones hold about 3%. Sequencing was carried out using blood buffy coat. These receptors all stem from a woman between 18 and 70 years old with a cervical HPV16 infection that either progressed to CIN3+ or cleared (not recorded which).

Comment on this clone: The sequence runs out 3 residues before the end of the CDR3; the remainder is reconstructed from the germline J gene. V and J are TRBV19 and TRBJ1-4; tentatively, D is TRBD1 (6 bases). Germline assignment: CDR1 LNHDA and CDR2 SQIVND (reference sequence). There are 15 residues in the CDR3. The germline V and J ends were trimmed by 5 bases and 6 bases, with 16 bases remaining between them. The CDR3 DNA, read in part, is TGTGCCAGTAGTGGGGCCGGGACAAGGGATGAAAAA. As protein: CASSGAGTRDEK. The full-length CDR3 reads as CASSGAGTRDEKLFF.

As regards this clone: Read data end 3 residues before the CDR3 end; the end is taken from the germline J gene. The chain has TRBV2 and TRBJ1-2; D may be TRBD1 (5 bases). The CDR3 covers 13 residues. Per germline, CDR1 SNHLY and CDR2 FYNNEI. The CDR3 DNA, read in part, is TGTGCCAGCAGTGATCGGGGGAAGTTCAGC. Translation: CASSDRGKFS. The full CDR3 reads CASSDRGKFSYTF.

On this clone itself: The read terminates 3 residues ahead of where the CDR3 ends, so the germline J gene completes it. The chain uses TRBV30 and TRBJ1-2; 8 bases match TRBD1. Germline values: CDR1 GTSNPN, CDR2 SVGIG (reference sequence). The CDR3 is 14 amino acids. The ends lost 5 bases at V and 3 bases at J; junction bases unmatched: 8. The CDR3 reads CAWYDRGRYYGYTF. Partial CDR3 DNA: TGTGCCTGGTATGACAGGGGTCGATACTATGGC.

Details on this clone: The junction departs from the called germline gene at one end, perhaps through a read error. Read sequence stops 3 residues before the CDR3 end, and the germline J gene provides the missing end. This rearrangement joins TRBV5-4 to TRBJ1-3; D may be TRBD1 (6 bases). The CDR3 length is 15 residues. CDR1 and CDR2 (germline): SGHNT, YYREEE (reference sequence). The covered CDR3 bases are TGTGCCAGCAGTTTTAACAGGGCGGCTGGGAACACC. Its protein product is CASSFNRAAGNT. The whole CDR3 region reads CASSFNRAAGNTIYF.

About this clone itself: The sequence runs out 3 residues before the end of the CDR3; the remainder is reconstructed from the germline J gene. The rearrangement links TRBV5-1 to TRBJ2-7; TRBD2 is a possible D gene (6 bases). Deletions cut 7 bases from V and 0 bases from J, with 11 bases between. CDR3 length equals 13 residues. Per germline, CDR1 SGHRS and CDR2 YFSETQ. The part of the CDR3 DNA that was read is TGCGCCAGCGCTACGGACTACTCCTACGAG. Its protein product is CASATDYSYE. The entire CDR3 reads CASATDYSYEQYF.

Notes on this clone: The read ends 3 residues shy of where the CDR3 ends; the end is completed using the germline J gene. The chain joins TRBV4-1 to TRBJ2-7, with a tentative D call TRBD1 (5 bases). V was trimmed by 3 bases and J by 4 bases, leaving 10 bases between them. The CDR3 runs to 13 residues. The germline V gene encodes CDR1 MGHRA and CDR2 YSYEKL. This chain's CDR3 is CASSHQQDYEQYF. The sequenced CDR3 bases are TGCGCCAGCAGCCATCAACAGGATTACGAG.

Of note for this clone: The read gets to within 3 residues of the CDR3 end, and the germline J gene fills in the rest. The chain is built from TRBV19 and TRBJ2-5, with 8 bases identical to TRBD2. CDR1 and CDR2 (germline): LNHDA, SQIVND (reference sequence). The V and J ends lost 9 bases and 2 bases, in that order; junction bases with no gene match: 8. This CDR3 has 14 amino acids. The DNA read from the CDR3 is TGTGCCAGCCGGGGGTTAGCGGGGCAAGAGACC. It translates to CASRGLAGQET. The CDR3 as a whole reads CASRGLAGQETQYF.

With regard to this clone: The CDR3 extends 3 residues past the end of the read, so its final part is completed from the germline J gene. The chain has TRBV5-1 and TRBJ1-1, with TRBD1 matching over 8 bases. V was clipped by 2 bases and J by 7 bases; unmatched bases: 4. The germline CDR1 and CDR2 sequences are SGHRS and YFSETQ. The CDR3 runs to 13 residues. CDR3 residues: CASSFGQGVEAFF. The sequenced CDR3 bases are TGCGCCAGCAGCTTCGGACAGGGAGTTGAA.

For this clone: The read comes to an end 3 residues before the CDR3 does, leaving the germline J gene to fill in the end. The chain joins TRBV6-2 or TRBV6-3 to TRBJ1-1; 8 nucleotides agree with TRBD1. There are 14 residues in the CDR3. Germline V gene sequence: CDR1 MNHEY, CDR2 SVGEGT. CDR3 DNA, as far as it was read: TGTGCCAGCAGTTACAACGGGCAGGGGGCGCGA. Residues: CASSYNGQGAR. The entire CDR3 is CASSYNGQGARAFF.

On this clone itself: The CDR3 end falls 3 residues outside the read, so it is completed with the germline J gene. The rearrangement uses TRBV6-2 or TRBV6-3 and TRBJ1-4, with a possible D match to TRBD1 (5 bases). The CDR3 covers 15 residues. Germline lookup yields CDR1 MNHEY and CDR2 SVGEGT. Trimming shortened V by 4 bases and J by 2 bases, and 11 bases separated the two germline ends. The CDR3 sequence is CASSLRRGTNEKLFF. The CDR3 DNA, read in part, is TGTGCCAGCAGTTTACGTCGGGGGACTAATGAAAAA.

This clone is labeled medium-sized based on frequency. The part of the CDR3 DNA that was read is TGTGCCAGCAGCTTCTACCAAGAGACC. Protein: CASSFYQET. The entire CDR3 is CASSFYQETQYF. The J gene is TRBJ2-5, the V gene TRBV7-9; D is ambiguous. Read coverage stops 3 residues before the CDR3 terminus; the germline J gene supplies the remainder. The length of the CDR3 is 12 residues. V lost 3 bases to trimming and J lost 0 bases, with 2 bases between them. Germline V gives CDR1 SEHNR, CDR2 FQNEAQ (reference sequence). The full variable domain, with the rest looked up from reference TRBV7-9 and TRBJ2-5, is DTGVSQNPRHKITKRGQNVTFRCDPISEHNRLYWYRQTLGQGPEFLTYFQNEAQLEKSRLLSDRFSAERPKGSFSTLEIQRTEQGDSAMYLCASSFYQETQYFGPGTRLLVL.

The covered CDR3 bases are TGTGCCAGTCAGAGTAACTATGGC. Encoded protein: CASQSNYG. The CDR3 in its entirety is CASQSNYGYTF. The genes are TRBV19 and TRBJ1-2; no firm D call. The DNA ends 3 residues before the CDR3 does, and the rest of the CDR3 is filled in from the germline J gene. V lost 8 bases and J lost 1, with 5 bases in between. In germline, CDR1 is LNHDA, CDR2 SQIVND (reference sequence). The CDR3 length is 11 residues.

In the case of this clone: The observed sequence ends 3 residues before the CDR3 terminus, with the missing tail filled in from the germline J gene. The chain has TRBV30 and TRBJ2-5, with D tentatively TRBD2 (6 bases). This CDR3 region has 13 residues. V lost 4 bases and J 4 bases, leaving 13 bases between the germline ends. Looked up from germline, CDR1 is GTSNPN and CDR2 is SVGIG (reference sequence). This CDR3 reads CAWNGGAGETQYF. The sequenced part of the CDR3 DNA is TGTGCCTGGAACGGGGGAGCAGGAGAGACC.

In regard to this clone: Read coverage stops 3 residues before the CDR3 terminus; the germline J gene supplies the remainder. The V call is TRBV5-1, the J call TRBJ2-1, with 8 bases that match TRBD1. CDR1 SGHRS and CDR2 YFSETQ come from the germline V gene. The CDR3 covers 15 residues. V dropped 2 bases and J dropped 1; count of bases not matched to a gene: 2. The part of the CDR3 DNA that was read is TGCGCCAGCAGCTTAGACAGGGGATCCTACAATGAG. It yields the protein CASSLDRGSYNE. The full-length CDR3 reads as CASSLDRGSYNEQFF.

Of note for this clone: The CDR3 extends 3 residues past the end of the read, so its final part is completed from the germline J gene. V and J are TRBV10-3 and TRBJ2-2, with a weak D call TRBD1 (6 bases). Germline CDR1 ENHRY, CDR2 SYGVKD. V was clipped by 3 bases and J by 1 base, with 9 bases between them. The CDR3 covers 15 residues. CDR3: CAISEVTGNTGELFF. CDR3 DNA (partial): TGTGCCATCAGTGAAGTGACAGGGAACACCGGGGAG.

CDR3 DNA (partial): TGTGCCAGCTCATCCGGACTGAACTCCTACGAG. Translation gives CASSSGLNSYE. The full CDR3 protein is CASSSGLNSYEQYF. The chain combines TRBV18 with TRBJ2-7, with D tentatively TRBD2 (5 bases). The read finishes 3 residues shy of the CDR3 end, and the germline J gene is used to complete it. The CDR3 is 14 amino acids. The V end was cut by 5 bases, the J end by 0 bases, with 11 bases between. The V gene's germline CDR1 is KGHSH and CDR2 LQKENI.

A remark on this clone: The observed sequence ends 3 residues before the CDR3 terminus, with the missing tail filled in from the germline J gene. The chain has TRBV13 and TRBJ1-5, with unresolved D. CDR3 length equals 14 residues. V lost 0 bases and J 3 bases, leaving 6 bases between the germline ends. Germline V gene lookup returns CDR1 PRHDT and CDR2 FYEKMQ (reference sequence). The CDR3 DNA, read in part, is TGTGCCAGCAGCTTAGGAACAGTCAATCAGCCC. This encodes CASSLGTVNQP. The whole CDR3 protein reads CASSLGTVNQPQHF.